This paragraph reports one T cell receptor beta chain. The sample originates from a study of blood T cell repertoires in COVID-19. Across the study: Italy, Spain and the United States were the sources of the convalescent and acute COVID-19 samples. PBMCs, B-cell-depleted T cells, or T cells provided the cDNA or gDNA that made up the material.

In the study's own analysis: Estimated nucleated cell counts came from reference gene primer amplification. Sequenced by immunoSEQ multiplex PCR; TCRdb stores in-frame clones only, minus some. V and J calls and clone size are those listed in that table; D and trimming were worked out from the DNA. The sample holds about 250,000 clones, about four fifths seen once. With 4 bases removed from V and 0 bases from J, the gap between germline ends came to 7 bases. Germline V gives CDR1 LGHDT, CDR2 YNNKEL (reference sequence). This CDR3 is built from 14 residues. This chain uses TRBV3-1 (or the pseudogene TRBV3-2) with TRBJ1-3; D not resolved. The sequence came from an older man with acute or convalescent COVID-19. Sequencing was carried out using peripheral blood. This CDR3 reads CASSRGVSGNTIYF. CDR3 bases: TGTGCCAGCAGCCGAGGAGTCTCTGGAAACACCATATATTTT.